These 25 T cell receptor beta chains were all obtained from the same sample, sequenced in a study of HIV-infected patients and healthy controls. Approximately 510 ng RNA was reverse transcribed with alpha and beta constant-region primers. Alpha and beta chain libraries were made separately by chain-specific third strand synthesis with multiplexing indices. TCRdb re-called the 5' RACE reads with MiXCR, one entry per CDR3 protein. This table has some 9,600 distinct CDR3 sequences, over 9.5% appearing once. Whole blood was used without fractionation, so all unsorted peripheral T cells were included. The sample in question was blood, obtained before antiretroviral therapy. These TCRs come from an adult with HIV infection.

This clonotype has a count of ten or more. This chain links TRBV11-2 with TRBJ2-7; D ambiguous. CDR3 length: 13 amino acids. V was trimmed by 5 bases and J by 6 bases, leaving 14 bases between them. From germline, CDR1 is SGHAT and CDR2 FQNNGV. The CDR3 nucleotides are TGTGCCAGCAGCCCCCCAGGTCCCGCCGAGCAGTACTTC. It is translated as CASSPPGPAEQYF.

CDR3 protein: CASSSGEEKLFF. Written as DNA, the CDR3 is TGTGCCAGCAGTTCAGGGGAGGAAAAACTGTTTTTT. The chain joins TRBV28 to TRBJ1-4, with D maybe TRBD1 (6 bases). V was shortened by 4 bases and J by 8 bases, with 8 bases between the two germline ends. The CDR3 covers 12 residues. CDR1 and CDR2 (germline): MDHEN, SYDVKM.

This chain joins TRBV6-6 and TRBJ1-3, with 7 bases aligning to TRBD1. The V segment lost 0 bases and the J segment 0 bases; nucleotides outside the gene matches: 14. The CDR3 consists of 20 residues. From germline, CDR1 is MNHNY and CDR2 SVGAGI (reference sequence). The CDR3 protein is CASSYSADRRQLRSGNTIYF. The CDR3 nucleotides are TGTGCCAGCAGTTACTCGGCGGACAGGCGCCAGTTACGCTCTGGAAACACCATATATTTT.

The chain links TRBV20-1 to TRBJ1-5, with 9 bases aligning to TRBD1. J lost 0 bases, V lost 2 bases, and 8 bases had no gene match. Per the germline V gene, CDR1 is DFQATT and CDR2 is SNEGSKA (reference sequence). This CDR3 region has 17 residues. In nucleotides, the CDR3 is TGCAGTGCTAGACTCGGTGACAGGGGGTATAGCAATCAGCCCCAGCATTTT. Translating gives CSARLGDRGYSNQPQHF.

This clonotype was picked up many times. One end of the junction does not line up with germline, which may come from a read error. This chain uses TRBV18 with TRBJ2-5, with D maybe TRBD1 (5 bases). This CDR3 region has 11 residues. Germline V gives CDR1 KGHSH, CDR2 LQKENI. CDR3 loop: CASSPGQGADF. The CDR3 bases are TGTGCCAGCTCACCAGGGCAAGGGGCGGACTTC.

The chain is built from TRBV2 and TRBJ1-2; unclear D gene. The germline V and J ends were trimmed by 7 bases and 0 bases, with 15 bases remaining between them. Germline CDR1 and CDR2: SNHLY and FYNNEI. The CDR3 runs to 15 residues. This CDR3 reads CASNRDGGTNYGYTF. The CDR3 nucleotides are TGTGCCAGCAATCGTGACGGAGGAACTAACTATGGCTACACCTTC.

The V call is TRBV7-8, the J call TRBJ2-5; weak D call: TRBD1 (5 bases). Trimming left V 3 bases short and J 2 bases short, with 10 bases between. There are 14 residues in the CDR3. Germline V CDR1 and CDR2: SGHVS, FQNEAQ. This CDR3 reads CASSFRQPQETQYF. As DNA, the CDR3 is TGTGCCAGCAGCTTTCGACAGCCACAAGAGACCCAGTACTTC.

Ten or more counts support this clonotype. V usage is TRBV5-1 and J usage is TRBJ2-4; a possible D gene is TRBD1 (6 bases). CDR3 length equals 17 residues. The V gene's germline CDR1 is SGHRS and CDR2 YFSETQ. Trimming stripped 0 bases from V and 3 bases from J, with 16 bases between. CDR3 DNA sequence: TGCGCCAGCAGCTTGGGGTTATCAGGGGACGGCAAAAACATTCAGTACTTC. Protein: CASSLGLSGDGKNIQYF.

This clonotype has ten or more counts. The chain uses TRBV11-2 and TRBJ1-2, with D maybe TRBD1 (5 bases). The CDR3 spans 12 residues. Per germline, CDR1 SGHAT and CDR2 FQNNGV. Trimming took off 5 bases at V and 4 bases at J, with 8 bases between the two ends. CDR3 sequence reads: CASSPDSYGYTF. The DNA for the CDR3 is TGTGCCAGCAGCCCCGACAGCTATGGCTACACCTTC.

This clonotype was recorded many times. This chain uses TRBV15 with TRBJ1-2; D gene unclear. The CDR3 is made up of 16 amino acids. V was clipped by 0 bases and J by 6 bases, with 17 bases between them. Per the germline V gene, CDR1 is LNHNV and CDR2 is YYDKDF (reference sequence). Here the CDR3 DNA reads TGTGCCACCAGCAGAGATCGGGCCGTTATAGTAGATGGCTACACCTTC. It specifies CATSRDRAVIVDGYTF.

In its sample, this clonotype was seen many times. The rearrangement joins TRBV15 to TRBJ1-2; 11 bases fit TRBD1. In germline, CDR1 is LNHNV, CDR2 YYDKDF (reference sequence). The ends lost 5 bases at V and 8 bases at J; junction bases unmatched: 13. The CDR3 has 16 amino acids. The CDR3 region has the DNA TGTGCCACCAGCCCAAACATATGGGACAGGGGGTACGGCTACACCTTC. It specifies CATSPNIWDRGYGYTF.

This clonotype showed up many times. The CDR3 nucleotides read TGTGCCAGCAGCGGGGGCTGGGGGGAGACCCAGTACTTC. Its translation: CASSGGWGETQYF. The J gene is TRBJ2-5, the V gene TRBV2; D may be TRBD1 or TRBD2 (6 bases each). V lost 6 bases and J 5 bases, leaving 13 bases between the germline ends. This CDR3 is built from 13 residues. Germline V gene lookup returns CDR1 SNHLY and CDR2 FYNNEI.

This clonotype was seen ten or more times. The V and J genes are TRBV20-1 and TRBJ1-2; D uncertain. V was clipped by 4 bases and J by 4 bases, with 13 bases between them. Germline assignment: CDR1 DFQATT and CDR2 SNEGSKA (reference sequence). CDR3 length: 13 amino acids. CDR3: CSAIPTGTYGYTF. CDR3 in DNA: TGCAGTGCTATACCGACGGGTACCTATGGCTACACCTTC.

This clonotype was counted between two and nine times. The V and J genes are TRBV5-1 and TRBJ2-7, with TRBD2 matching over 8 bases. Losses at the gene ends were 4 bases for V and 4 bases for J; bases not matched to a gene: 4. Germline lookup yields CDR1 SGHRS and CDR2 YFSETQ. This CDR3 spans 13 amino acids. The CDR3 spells CASSILAGYEQYF. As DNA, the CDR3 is TGCGCCAGCAGCATCCTAGCGGGTTACGAGCAGTACTTC.

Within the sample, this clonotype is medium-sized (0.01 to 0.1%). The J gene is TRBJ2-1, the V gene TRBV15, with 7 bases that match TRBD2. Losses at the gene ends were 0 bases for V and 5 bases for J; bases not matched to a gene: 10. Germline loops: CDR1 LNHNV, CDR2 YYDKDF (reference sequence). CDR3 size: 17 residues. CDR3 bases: TGTGCCACCAGCAGAGAGGGTGGGAGGGCCGTTAACAATGAGCAGTTCTTC. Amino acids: CATSREGGRAVNNEQFF. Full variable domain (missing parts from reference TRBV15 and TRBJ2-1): DAMVIQNPRYQVTQFGKPVTLSCSQTLNHNVMYWYQQKSSQAPKLLFHYYDKDFNNEADTPDNFQSRRPNTSFCFLDIRSPGLGDTAMYLCATSREGGRAVNNEQFFGPGTRLTVL.

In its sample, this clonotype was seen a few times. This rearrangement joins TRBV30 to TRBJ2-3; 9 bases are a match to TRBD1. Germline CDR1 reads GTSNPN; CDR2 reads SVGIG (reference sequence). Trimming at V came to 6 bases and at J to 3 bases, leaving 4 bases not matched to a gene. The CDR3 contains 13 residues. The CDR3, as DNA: TGTGCCTGCAAAGGACAGGGGACAGATACGCAGTATTTT. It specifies CACKGQGTDTQYF. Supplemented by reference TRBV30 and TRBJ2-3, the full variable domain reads SQTIHQWPATLVQPVGSPLSLECTVEGTSNPNLYWYRQAAGRGLQLLFYSVGIGQISSEVPQNLSASRPQDRQFILSSKKLLLSDSGFYLCACKGQGTDTQYFGPGTRLTVL.

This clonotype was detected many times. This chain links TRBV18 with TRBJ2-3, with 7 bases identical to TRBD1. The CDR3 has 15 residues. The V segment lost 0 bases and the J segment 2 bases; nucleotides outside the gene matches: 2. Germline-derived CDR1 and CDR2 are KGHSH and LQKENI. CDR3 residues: CASSPPGGSTDTQYF. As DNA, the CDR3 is TGTGCCAGCTCACCACCAGGGGGCTCCACAGATACGCAGTATTTT.

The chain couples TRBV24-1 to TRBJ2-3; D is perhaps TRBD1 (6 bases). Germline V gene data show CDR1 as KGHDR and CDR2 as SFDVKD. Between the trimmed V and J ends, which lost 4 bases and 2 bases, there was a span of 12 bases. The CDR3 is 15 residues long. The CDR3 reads CATSEGQRITDTQYF. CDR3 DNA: TGTGCCACCAGTGAAGGACAGAGAATCACAGATACGCAGTATTTT.

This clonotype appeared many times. This CDR3 is CASTKGMGIGQPQHF. The CDR3 nucleotides are TGTGCCAGCACCAAAGGGATGGGGATAGGACAGCCCCAGCATTTT. The chain combines TRBV12-3 or TRBV12-4 with TRBJ1-5; the D is unclear. The CDR3 has 15 amino acids. The ends were cut back, 7 bases at V and 7 bases at J, with 20 bases in the middle.

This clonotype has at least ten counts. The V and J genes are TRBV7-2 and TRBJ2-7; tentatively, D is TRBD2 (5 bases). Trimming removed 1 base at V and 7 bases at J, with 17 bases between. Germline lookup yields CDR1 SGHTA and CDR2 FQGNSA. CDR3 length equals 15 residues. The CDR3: CASSLDYSPTREQYF. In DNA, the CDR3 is TGTGCCAGCAGCTTAGACTACTCTCCAACTAGGGAGCAGTACTTC.

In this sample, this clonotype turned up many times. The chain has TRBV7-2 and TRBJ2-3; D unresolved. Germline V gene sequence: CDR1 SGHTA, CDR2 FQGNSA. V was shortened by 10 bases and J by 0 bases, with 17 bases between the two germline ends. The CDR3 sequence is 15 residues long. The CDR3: CATSPHPHSTDTQYF. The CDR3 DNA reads TGTGCCACTTCTCCACACCCCCATAGCACAGATACGCAGTATTTT.

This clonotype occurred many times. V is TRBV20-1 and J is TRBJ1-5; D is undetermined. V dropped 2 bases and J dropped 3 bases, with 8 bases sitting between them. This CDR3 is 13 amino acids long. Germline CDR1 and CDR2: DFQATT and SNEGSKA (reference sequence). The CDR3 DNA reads TGCAGTGCTAGATCCAGCTACAATCAGCCCCAGCATTTT. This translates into CSARSSYNQPQHF.

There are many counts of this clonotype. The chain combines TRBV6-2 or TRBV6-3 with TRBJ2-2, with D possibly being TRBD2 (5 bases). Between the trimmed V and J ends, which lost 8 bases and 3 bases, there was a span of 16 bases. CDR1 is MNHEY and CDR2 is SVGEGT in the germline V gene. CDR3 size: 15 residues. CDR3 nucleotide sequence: TGTGCCAGCCTTAGAGGTAGCGTGGACACCGGGGAGCTGTTTTTT. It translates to CASLRGSVDTGELFF.

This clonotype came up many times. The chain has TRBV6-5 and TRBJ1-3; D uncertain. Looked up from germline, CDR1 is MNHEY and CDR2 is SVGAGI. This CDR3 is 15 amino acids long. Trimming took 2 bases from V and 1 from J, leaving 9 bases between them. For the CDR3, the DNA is TGTGCCAGCAGTTACGCCCAGCTATCTGGAAACACCATATATTTT. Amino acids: CASSYAQLSGNTIYF.

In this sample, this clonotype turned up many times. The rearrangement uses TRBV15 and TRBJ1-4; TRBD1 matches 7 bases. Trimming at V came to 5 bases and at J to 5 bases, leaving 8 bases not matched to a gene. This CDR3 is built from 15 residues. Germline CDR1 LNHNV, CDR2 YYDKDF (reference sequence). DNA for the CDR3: TGTGCCACCAGCGCCCGGACAGGAGGGAATGAAAAACTGTTTTTT. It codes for CATSARTGGNEKLFF. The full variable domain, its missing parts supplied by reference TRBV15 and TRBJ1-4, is DAMVIQNPRYQVTQFGKPVTLSCSQTLNHNVMYWYQQKSSQAPKLLFHYYDKDFNNEADTPDNFQSRRPNTSFCFLDIRSPGLGDTAMYLCATSARTGGNEKLFFGSGTQLSVL.